A selection of T cell receptor beta chains follows, all from one sample in a study of graft-versus-host responses after intestinal transplantation. Their antigen targets remain unknown. Sequencing used immunoSEQ multiplex PCR; TCRdb keeps in-frame clones, though not all of them. The sample lists tens of thousands of clones, about 95% occurring once. Sequenced material: unstimulated CD8+ T cells sorted from spleen or lymph node cells, taken before transplant. These receptors all stem from a human donor who was the organ donor for an intestinal transplant. The CDR3 runs from the conserved cysteine through the conserved F or W. The order of the fields is CDR3 DNA, CDR3 protein, clone size, V gene, D gene, J gene. A D gene is named only where the DNA matches it firmly. The size of a clone is reported for some rows only, either as once, few or many, or as a class for expanded clones.

DNA: TGTGCCAGCAGCCAGACCCTCGTGACTAGCGGGGGGTTTGGAGATACGCAGTATTTT; CDR3: CASSQTLVTSGGFGDTQYF; size: .; V: TRBV7-9; D: TRBD2; J: TRBJ2-3
DNA: TGTGCCATTTTGGGGGGCTTTGGCTATGGCTACACCTTC; CDR3: CAILGGFGYGYTF; size: .; V: TRBV28; D: .; J: TRBJ1-2
DNA: TGTGCCAGCAGAATGGACGAGATGGAAGAGACCCAGTACTTC; CDR3: CASRMDEMEETQYF; size: .; V: TRBV27; D: .; J: TRBJ2-5
DNA: TGTGCCAGCAGTTATCCCGGGACTCAAGAGACCCAGTACTTC; CDR3: CASSYPGTQETQYF; size: .; V: TRBV6-5; D: .; J: TRBJ2-5
DNA: TGTGCCAGTAGCATCGATTCGGTCGGGAAACTGTTTTTT; CDR3: CASSIDSVGKLFF; size: .; V: TRBV19; D: .; J: TRBJ1-4
DNA: TGTGCCACCAGCAGAGGGAGGGTAACCAAAAACATTCAGTACTTC; CDR3: CATSRGRVTKNIQYF; size: .; V: TRBV15; D: .; J: TRBJ2-4
DNA: TGTGCCAGCAGCATGGGACTAGCGGGGCCCACAGATACGCAGTATTTT; CDR3: CASSMGLAGPTDTQYF; size: .; V: TRBV7-3; D: TRBD2; J: TRBJ2-3
DNA: TGCAGCGCCGACAGAGGCACTGAAGCTTTCTTT; CDR3: CSADRGTEAFF; size: once; V: TRBV20-1; D: .; J: TRBJ1-1
DNA: TGCAGCGTCGACAGTGAAGGGGCTCCCCAAGAGACCCAGTACTTC; CDR3: CSVDSEGAPQETQYF; size: .; V: TRBV29-1; D: .; J: TRBJ2-5
DNA: TGCGCCAGCAGCCCCCTCCGAGGGGGGGGCACTGAAGCTTTCTTT; CDR3: CASSPLRGGGTEAFF; size: .; V: TRBV4-3; D: .; J: TRBJ1-1
DNA: TGTGCCAGCAGAAAGGAGCGCTACGAGCAGTACTTC; CDR3: CASRKERYEQYF; size: .; V: TRBV2; D: .; J: TRBJ2-7
DNA: TGTGCCACATTTTCTTTAGCGGGGACCTACGAGCAGTACTTC; CDR3: CATFSLAGTYEQYF; size: .; V: TRBV7-9; D: TRBD2; J: TRBJ2-7
DNA: TGTGCCAGCAGCTGGACAGGGGATAGTTCACCCCTCCACTTT; CDR3: CASSWTGDSSPLHF; size: .; V: TRBV6-9; D: TRBD1; J: TRBJ1-6
DNA: TGTGCCAGCAGCTTAGGGGGCACAGATACGCAGTATTTT; CDR3: CASSLGGTDTQYF; size: .; V: TRBV7-6; D: .; J: TRBJ2-3
DNA: TGTGCCAGCAGCCCCCAGGACCAAGAGACCCAGTACTTC; CDR3: CASSPQDQETQYF; size: .; V: TRBV4-2; D: .; J: TRBJ2-5
DNA: TGTGCCAGCAGCTTGAGAGCGGGGGGCCGCACAGATACGCAGTATTTT; CDR3: CASSLRAGGRTDTQYF; size: .; V: TRBV7-2; D: TRBD2; J: TRBJ2-3
DNA: TGCAGCGTTGAAGCTGGGACAGAGTACTCCTACGAGCAGTACTTC; CDR3: CSVEAGTEYSYEQYF; size: .; V: TRBV29-1; D: TRBD1; J: TRBJ2-7
DNA: TGCGCCAGCAGCCAAGCGGGGGTTGGAAACACCATATATTTT; CDR3: CASSQAGVGNTIYF; size: .; V: TRBV4-1; D: .; J: TRBJ1-3
DNA: TGTGCCAGCAGCTTAAGCGGGGGGGCAGACGAGCAGTACTTC; CDR3: CASSLSGGADEQYF; size: .; V: TRBV7-3; D: TRBD2; J: TRBJ2-7
DNA: TGTGCCAGCAGCCAAGCCGTGGGCGCGGGGAACACTGAAGCTTTCTTT; CDR3: CASSQAVGAGNTEAFF; size: .; V: TRBV4-2; D: .; J: TRBJ1-1
DNA: TGCGCCAGCAGCCGTCAGGGTGGCACTGAAGCTTTCTTT; CDR3: CASSRQGGTEAFF; size: .; V: TRBV4-1; D: .; J: TRBJ1-1
DNA: TGTGCCAGCAGCCATCGACTTAGCTCCTACGAGCAGTACTTC; CDR3: CASSHRLSSYEQYF; size: .; V: TRBV7-6; D: .; J: TRBJ2-7
DNA: TGTGCCAGCAGCCAGCTTGCCGAGCTCAACTTAAATGAGCAGTTCTTC; CDR3: CASSQLAELNLNEQFF; size: .; V: TRBV7-9; D: .; J: TRBJ2-1